This TCR beta chain appears in the sequencing data of a study of T cell repertoires in cytomegalovirus infection. For the study at large: As its CMV epitopes, the study selected recently identified HLA-C-restricted and well-studied HLA-B-restricted targets. Public TCR beta signatures indicated both CMV infection and matching HLA type. Whole-study findings and limits: The study identified carriers of CMV plus the relevant HLA from cumulative public TCR beta family frequency. The ex vivo response was dominated by HLA-C-restricted CMV-specific TCR beta clonotypes.

In its sample, this clonotype was seen a few times. No antigen is known for it. TCRdb re-called the reads through MiXCR, storing one row per CDR3 protein. The sample lists 450,000 to 600,000 distinct CDR3 sequences, about 44% occurring once. The sequenced sample was cultured PBMCs, obtained from culture after CMV antigen stimulation. The sequence came from a human donor in good health (CMV status not recorded). Some clones in this sample may be carry-over from other donors' samples.

This CDR3 is CASSFRGMLGYEQYF. The CDR3 bases are TGTGCCAGCAGCTTTAGGGGGATGCTTGGCTACGAGCAGTACTTC. The chain uses TRBV7-2 and TRBJ2-7; D might be TRBD1 (6 bases). CDR3 length: 15 amino acids. Between the trimmed V and J ends, which lost 3 bases and 3 bases, there was a span of 15 bases. CDR1 is SGHTA, CDR2 FQGNSA, per germline.